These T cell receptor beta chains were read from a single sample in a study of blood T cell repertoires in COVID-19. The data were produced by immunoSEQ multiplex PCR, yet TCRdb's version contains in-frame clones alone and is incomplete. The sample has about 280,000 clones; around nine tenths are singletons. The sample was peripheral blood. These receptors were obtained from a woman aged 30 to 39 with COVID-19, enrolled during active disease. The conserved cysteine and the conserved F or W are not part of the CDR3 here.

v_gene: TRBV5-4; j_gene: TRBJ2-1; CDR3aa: ASSSGQGNEQF
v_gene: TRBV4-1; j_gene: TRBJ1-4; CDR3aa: ASSQGHTREKLF
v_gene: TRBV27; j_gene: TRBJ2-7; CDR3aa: ASNLTGTSVLYEQY
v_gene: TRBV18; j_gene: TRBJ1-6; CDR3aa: ASSPDRAYNSPLH
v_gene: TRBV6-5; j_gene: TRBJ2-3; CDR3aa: AGTGATDTQY
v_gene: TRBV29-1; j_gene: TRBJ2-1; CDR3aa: SGTRGSSYNEQF
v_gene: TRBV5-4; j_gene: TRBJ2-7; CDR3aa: ASRPRLAGDSEQY
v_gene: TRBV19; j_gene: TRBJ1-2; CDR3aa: ASRGLGYT
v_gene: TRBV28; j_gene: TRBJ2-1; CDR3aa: ASSGQPVYNEQF
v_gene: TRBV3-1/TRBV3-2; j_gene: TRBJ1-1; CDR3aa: ASSQVQGAATLF
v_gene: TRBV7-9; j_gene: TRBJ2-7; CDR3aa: ASSYSTAPGEQY
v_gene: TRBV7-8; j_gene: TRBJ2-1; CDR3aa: ASSLGGLGPSSYNEQF
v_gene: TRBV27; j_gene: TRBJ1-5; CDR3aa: ASSFRGQGADQPQH
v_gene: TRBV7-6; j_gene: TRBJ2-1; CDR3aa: ASSLEPQREHSYNEQF
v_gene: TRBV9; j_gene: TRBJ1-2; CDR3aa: ASSVAEGRVNYGYT
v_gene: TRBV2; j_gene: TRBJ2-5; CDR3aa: ASSRNRGRDQETQY
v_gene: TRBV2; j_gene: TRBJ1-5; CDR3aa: ASSPWTVGNQPQH
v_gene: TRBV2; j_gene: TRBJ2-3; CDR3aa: ATSPQSPDTQY
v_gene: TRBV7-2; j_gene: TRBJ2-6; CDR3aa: ASSSGQGGAPGANVLT
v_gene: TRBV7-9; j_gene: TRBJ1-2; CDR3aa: AIRLMSLYGYT
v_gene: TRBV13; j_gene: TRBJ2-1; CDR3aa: ASSLGGLAYNEQF
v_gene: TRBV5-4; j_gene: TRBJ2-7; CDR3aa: ASSFGGHRDSYEQY
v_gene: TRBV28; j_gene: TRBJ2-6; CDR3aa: ASKPSGANVLT
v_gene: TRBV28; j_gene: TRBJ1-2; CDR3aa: ASSWSGGGYT
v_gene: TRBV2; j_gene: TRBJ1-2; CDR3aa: ASSGPVALNYGYT
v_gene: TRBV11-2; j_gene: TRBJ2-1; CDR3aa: ASKEGYNEQF
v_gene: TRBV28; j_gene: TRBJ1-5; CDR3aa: ASSLYQGPQH
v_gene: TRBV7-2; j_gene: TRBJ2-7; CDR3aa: ASSLARGLAGLSNEQY
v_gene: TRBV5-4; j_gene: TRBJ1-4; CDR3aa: ASSLRGMNEKLF
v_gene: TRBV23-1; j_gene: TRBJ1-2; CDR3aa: ASSPTFGGYT
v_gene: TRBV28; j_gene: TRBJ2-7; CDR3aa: ASSPPTLGGEQY